These T cell receptor beta chains were read from a single sample in a study of T cells after yellow fever vaccination. TCRdb passed the 5' RACE reads through MiXCR, listing each CDR3 protein once. The table shows hundreds of thousands of distinct CDR3 sequences, with 8.5% to 9% occurring only once. The source material was PBMCs, sampled on the day of the first yellow fever vaccination. All receptors come from a man younger than 30 who received the YFV17D yellow fever vaccine. CDR3s include the opening cysteine and the closing phenylalanine or tryptophan. The order of the fields is D gene, clone size, J gene, V gene, CDR3 protein, CDR3 DNA. D genes are given only for firm matches. Expanded clones are given a class, and other clones once, few, many or no size at all.

NA	few	TRBJ2-7	TRBV5-6	CASSGGRDRRINEQYF	TGTGCCAGCAGCGGCGGCCGGGACCGGCGAATCAACGAGCAGTACTTC
NA	NA	TRBJ2-1	TRBV5-4	CASSLKASSYNEQFF	TGTGCCAGCAGCTTGAAAGCCAGCTCCTACAATGAGCAGTTCTTC
TRBD1	NA	TRBJ1-1	TRBV5-1	CASSSTGEPNTEAFF	TGCGCCAGCAGCTCCACAGGGGAACCGAACACTGAAGCTTTCTTT
TRBD2	many	TRBJ2-7	TRBV27	CASSPHSGAIYEQYF	TGTGCCAGCAGTCCCCATAGCGGGGCAATCTACGAGCAGTACTTC
TRBD2	few	TRBJ2-5	TRBV7-9	CASSPSGAQETQYF	TGTGCCAGCAGCCCTAGCGGAGCTCAAGAGACCCAGTACTTC
NA	few	TRBJ1-5	TRBV6-2/TRBV6-3	CASSYKTDYQPQHF	TGTGCCAGCAGTTATAAGACTGACTATCAGCCCCAGCATTTT
TRBD1	many	TRBJ1-1	TRBV5-1	CASSLRTGGTEAFF	TGCGCCAGCAGTCTCCGGACAGGAGGTACTGAAGCTTTCTTT
NA	many	TRBJ1-1	TRBV7-9	CASSLARSAPNTEAFF	TGTGCCAGCAGCTTAGCGAGGTCAGCACCGAACACTGAAGCTTTCTTT
NA	many	TRBJ1-1	TRBV4-1	CASSQVGLAEAFF	TGCGCCAGCAGCCAAGTAGGGCTAGCTGAAGCTTTCTTT
TRBD2	many	TRBJ2-2	TRBV20-1	CSAPPSGRTGELFF	TGCAGTGCCCCTCCTAGCGGACGCACCGGGGAGCTGTTTTTT
NA	NA	TRBJ1-5	TRBV7-2	CASSLVGADHQPQHF	TGTGCCAGCAGCTTAGTAGGGGCAGATCATCAGCCCCAGCATTTT
TRBD2	NA	TRBJ2-4	TRBV7-2	CASSLGAGGKNIQYF	TGTGCCAGCAGCTTAGGAGCGGGGGGCAAAAACATTCAGTACTTC
TRBD1	NA	TRBJ2-2	TRBV12-3/TRBV12-4	CASRDRGRGTGELFF	TGTGCCAGCAGGGACAGGGGGCGAGGCACCGGGGAGCTGTTTTTT
TRBD2	NA	TRBJ2-1	TRBV20-1	CSVLAGGSNNEQFF	TGCAGTGTTTTAGCGGGGGGGAGCAACAATGAGCAGTTCTTC
NA	few	TRBJ2-3	TRBV7-3	CASSLRLLASSSTDTQYF	TGTGCCAGCAGCTTAAGGTTACTCGCCTCCTCTAGCACAGATACGCAGTATTTT
NA	few	TRBJ2-2	TRBV7-8	CASTAGGGELFF	TGTGCCAGCACCGCCGGGGGCGGGGAGCTGTTTTTT
NA	many	TRBJ2-3	TRBV5-1	CASSLEGPIRDTQYF	TGCGCCAGCAGCTTGGAAGGACCAATAAGGGATACGCAGTATTTT
NA	few	TRBJ2-5	TRBV12-3/TRBV12-4	CASRRGRVQTQYF	TGTGCCAGCAGGCGGGGCCGGGTGCAGACCCAGTACTTC
NA	few	TRBJ1-2	TRBV5-1	CASSSRNGYTF	TGCGCCAGCAGCTCAAGGAATGGCTACACCTTC
NA	many	TRBJ1-1	TRBV6-5	CASSSFNAEAFF	TGTGCCAGCAGTTCTTTTAACGCTGAAGCTTTCTTT
NA	few	TRBJ1-1	TRBV20-1	CSADGLVNTEAFF	TGCAGTGCGGACGGACTGGTAAACACTGAAGCTTTCTTT
NA	few	TRBJ1-6	TRBV4-2	CASSQEEGNSPLHF	TGTGCCAGCAGCCAAGAGGAAGGAAACTCACCCCTCCACTTT
NA	many	TRBJ1-4	TRBV7-8	CASSLTRYGHNEKLFF	TGTGCCAGCAGCTTAACCCGGTACGGCCATAATGAAAAACTGTTTTTT
NA	NA	TRBJ2-7	TRBV7-9	CASSLTGSDEQYF	TGTGCCAGCAGCTTAACAGGGTCGGACGAGCAGTACTTC
NA	NA	TRBJ2-6	TRBV3-1	CASSQVTGAGANVLTF	TGTGCCAGCAGCCAAGTCACGGGAGCTGGGGCCAACGTCCTGACTTTC
TRBD1	NA	TRBJ2-7	TRBV5-1	CASSYLSGTGVTYEQYF	TGCGCCAGCAGCTACCTAAGTGGGACAGGTGTTACCTACGAGCAGTACTTC
NA	NA	TRBJ2-1	TRBV19	CATTGQHWGVYEQFF	TGTGCCACTACAGGGCAGCATTGGGGTGTCTATGAGCAGTTCTTC
NA	NA	TRBJ1-1	TRBV12-3/TRBV12-4	CASNLGDTEAFF	TGTGCCAGCAACCTTGGAGACACTGAAGCTTTCTTT
NA	few	TRBJ1-6	TRBV12-3/TRBV12-4	CASSPGGYNSPLHF	TGTGCCAGCAGTCCCGGGGGCTACAATTCACCCCTCCACTTT
NA	few	TRBJ2-7	TRBV10-3	CAISEKPRSLYEQYF	TGTGCCATCAGTGAGAAACCCCGGAGCCTCTACGAGCAGTACTTC
NA	NA	TRBJ2-4	TRBV4-3	CASSQETVLAKNIQYF	TGCGCCAGCAGCCAAGAAACGGTCTTAGCCAAAAACATTCAGTACTTC
TRBD1	many	TRBJ1-3	TRBV5-1	CASSPEGANTIYF	TGCGCCAGCAGCCCCGAGGGGGCAAACACCATATATTTT
TRBD2	few	TRBJ2-1	TRBV7-3	CASSPSSGGREQFF	TGTGCCAGCAGCCCGAGCAGCGGGGGTCGAGAGCAGTTCTTC
NA	few	TRBJ1-6	TRBV14	CASSQVGHLDGNSPLHF	TGTGCCAGCAGCCAAGTTGGCCACCTCGATGGGAATTCACCCCTCCACTTT
NA	few	TRBJ2-3	TRBV7-9	CASSTAHSADTQYF	TGTGCCAGCAGCACAGCTCACTCCGCAGATACGCAGTATTTT
NA	few	TRBJ2-3	TRBV24-1	CATSDLQGSGDTQYF	TGTGCCACCAGTGATCTACAGGGTTCGGGAGATACGCAGTATTTT
NA	NA	TRBJ1-2	TRBV5-1	CASSLDGPYGYTF	TGCGCCAGCAGCTTGGACGGACCCTATGGCTACACCTTC
NA	few	TRBJ1-5	TRBV18	CASSPARDQPQHF	TGTGCCAGCTCACCAGCTAGGGATCAGCCCCAGCATTTT
TRBD2	few	TRBJ2-1	TRBV7-7	CASSDLAAGGSNEQFF	TGTGCTAGCAGCGACCTTGCGGCGGGGGGGAGCAATGAGCAGTTCTTC
NA	NA	TRBJ1-6	TRBV7-2	CASSPQGTYNSPLHF	TGTGCCAGCAGCCCACAGGGAACCTATAATTCACCCCTCCACTTT
NA	NA	TRBJ1-1	TRBV6-5	CASSWTNQNTEAFF	TGTGCCAGCAGTTGGACGAACCAGAACACTGAAGCTTTCTTT
TRBD1	few	TRBJ2-7	TRBV6-1	CASTSPGQGKHEQYF	TGTGCCAGCACCTCCCCGGGACAGGGGAAGCACGAGCAGTACTTC
NA	many	TRBJ1-2	TRBV5-4	CASSLTGHGYTF	TGTGCCAGCAGCTTGACGGGACATGGCTACACCTTC
NA	NA	TRBJ2-3	TRBV30	CAWSYRLVVLASTDTQYF	TGTGCCTGGAGTTATCGCCTCGTAGTACTAGCAAGTACAGATACGCAGTATTTT
TRBD2	NA	TRBJ2-1	TRBV2	CASERGSNNEQFF	TGTGCCAGCGAGCGGGGATCAAACAATGAGCAGTTCTTC